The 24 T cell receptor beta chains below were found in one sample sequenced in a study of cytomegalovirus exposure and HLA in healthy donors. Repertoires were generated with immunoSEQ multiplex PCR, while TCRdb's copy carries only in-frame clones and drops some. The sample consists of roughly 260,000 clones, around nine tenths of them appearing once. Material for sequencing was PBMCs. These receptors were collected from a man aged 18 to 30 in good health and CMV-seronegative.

For the CDR3, the DNA is TGTGCCAGTAGTAGACAGGGGCTAGCCAAAAACATTCAGTACTTC. Translating it yields CASSRQGLAKNIQYF. The chain is built from TRBV19 and TRBJ2-4; 8 positions agree with TRBD1. The V and J ends lost 4 bases and 0 bases, in that order; junction bases with no gene match: 2. Germline assignment: CDR1 LNHDA and CDR2 SQIVND (reference sequence). The CDR3 totals 15 residues.

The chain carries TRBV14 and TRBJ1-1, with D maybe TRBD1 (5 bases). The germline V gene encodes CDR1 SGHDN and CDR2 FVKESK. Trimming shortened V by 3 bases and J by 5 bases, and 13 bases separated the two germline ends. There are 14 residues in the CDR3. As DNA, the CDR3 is TGTGCCAGCAGCCACTTCTTAAGGGGTACTGAAGCTTTCTTT. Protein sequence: CASSHFLRGTEAFF.

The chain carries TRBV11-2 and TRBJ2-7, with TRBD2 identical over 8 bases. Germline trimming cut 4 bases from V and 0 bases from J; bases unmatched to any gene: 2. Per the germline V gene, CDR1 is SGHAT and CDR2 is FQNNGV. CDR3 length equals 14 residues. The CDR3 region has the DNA TGTGCCAGCAGCTCGCGGGGGGCCTCCTACGAGCAGTACTTC. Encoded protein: CASSSRGASYEQYF.

The CDR3 DNA reads as TGTGCCAGCAGTCTGGGACAGGCTCCAGGGACTGAAGCTTTCTTT. Its protein is CASSLGQAPGTEAFF. The chain is built from TRBV27 and TRBJ1-1; 8 bases map to TRBD1. CDR1 and CDR2 from the germline V gene are MNHEY and SMNVEV (reference sequence). V dropped 5 bases and J dropped 5; count of bases not matched to a gene: 10. The CDR3 is 15 residues long.

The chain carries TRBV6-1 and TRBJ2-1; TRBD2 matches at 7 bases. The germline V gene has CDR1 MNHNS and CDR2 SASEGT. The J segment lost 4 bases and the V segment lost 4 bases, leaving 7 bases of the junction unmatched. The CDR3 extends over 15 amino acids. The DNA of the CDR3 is TGTGCCAGCAGTGCCCTAGCGGCCGATTACAATGAGCAGTTCTTC. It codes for CASSALAADYNEQFF.

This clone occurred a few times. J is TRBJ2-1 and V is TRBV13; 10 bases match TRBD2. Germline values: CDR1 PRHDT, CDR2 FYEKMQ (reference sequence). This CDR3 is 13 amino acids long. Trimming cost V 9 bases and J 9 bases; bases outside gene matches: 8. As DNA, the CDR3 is TGTGCCAGTGAAGGACTAGCGGTTGGTGAGCAGTTCTTC. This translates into CASEGLAVGEQFF.

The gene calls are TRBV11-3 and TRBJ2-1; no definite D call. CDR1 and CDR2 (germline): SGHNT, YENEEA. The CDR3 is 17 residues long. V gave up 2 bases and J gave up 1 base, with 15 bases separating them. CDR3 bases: TGTGCCAGCAGCTTAAGGTCAAGAGGTATGTCCTACAATGAGCAGTTCTTC. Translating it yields CASSLRSRGMSYNEQFF.

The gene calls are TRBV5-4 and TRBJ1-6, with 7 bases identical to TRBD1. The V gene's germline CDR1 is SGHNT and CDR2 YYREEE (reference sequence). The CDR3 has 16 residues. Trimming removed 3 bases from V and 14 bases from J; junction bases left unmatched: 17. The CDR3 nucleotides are TGTGCCAGCAGCTCTAGTCCTGGACAGGAGGGGTACACCCTCCACTTT. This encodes CASSSSPGQEGYTLHF.

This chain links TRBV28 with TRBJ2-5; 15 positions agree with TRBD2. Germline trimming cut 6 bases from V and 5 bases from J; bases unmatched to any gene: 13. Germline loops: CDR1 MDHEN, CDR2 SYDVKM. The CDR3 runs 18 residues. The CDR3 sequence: CASSLLAGLAGGYETQYF. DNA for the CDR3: TGTGCCAGCAGCCTTCTCGCAGGACTAGCGGGAGGGTATGAGACCCAGTACTTC.

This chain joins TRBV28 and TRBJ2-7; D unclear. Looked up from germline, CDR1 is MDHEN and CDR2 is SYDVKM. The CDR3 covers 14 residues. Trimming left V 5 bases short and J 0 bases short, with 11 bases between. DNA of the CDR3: TGTGCCAGCAGTCTATACGGAGACTCCTACGAGCAGTACTTC. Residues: CASSLYGDSYEQYF.

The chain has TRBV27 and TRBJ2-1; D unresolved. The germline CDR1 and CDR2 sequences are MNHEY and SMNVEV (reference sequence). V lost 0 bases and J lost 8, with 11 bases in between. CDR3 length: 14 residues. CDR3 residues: CASSLSTDFHEQFF. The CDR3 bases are TGTGCCAGCAGTTTATCCACAGATTTCCATGAGCAGTTCTTC.

The CDR3, as DNA: TGTGCCAGCAGTACGGACAGGGCGAACACCATATATTTT. It is translated as CASSTDRANTIYF. V is TRBV9 and J is TRBJ1-3, with 8 bases fitting TRBD1. This CDR3 is built from 13 residues. The J segment lost 7 bases and the V segment lost 5 bases, leaving 5 bases of the junction unmatched. Germline V gives CDR1 SGDLS, CDR2 YYNGEE.

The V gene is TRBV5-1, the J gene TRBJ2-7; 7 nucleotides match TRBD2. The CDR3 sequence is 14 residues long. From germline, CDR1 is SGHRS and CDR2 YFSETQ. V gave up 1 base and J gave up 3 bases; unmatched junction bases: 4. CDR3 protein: CASSLKLAHYEQYF. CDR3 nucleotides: TGCGCCAGCAGCTTGAAACTAGCGCACTACGAGCAGTACTTC.

Here the CDR3 reads CASSLDPEDGYTF. CDR3 in DNA: TGTGCCAGCAGCTTAGATCCGGAGGATGGCTACACCTTC. The rearrangement joins TRBV7-6 to TRBJ1-2; D call uncertain. Germline assignment: CDR1 SGHVS and CDR2 FNYEAQ. The CDR3 extends over 13 amino acids. Trimming left V 1 base short and J 6 bases short, with 9 bases between.

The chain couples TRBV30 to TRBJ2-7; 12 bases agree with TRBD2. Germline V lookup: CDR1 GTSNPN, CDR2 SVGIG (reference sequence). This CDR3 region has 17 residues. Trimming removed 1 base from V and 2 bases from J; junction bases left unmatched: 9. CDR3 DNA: TGTGCCTGGAGTGCCCTATTCCTAGCGGGAGGGCCCTACGAGCAGTACTTC. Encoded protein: CAWSALFLAGGPYEQYF.

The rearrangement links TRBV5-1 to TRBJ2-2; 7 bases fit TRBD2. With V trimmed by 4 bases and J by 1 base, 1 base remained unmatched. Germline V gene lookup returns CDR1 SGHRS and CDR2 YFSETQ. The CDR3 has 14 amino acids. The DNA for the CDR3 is TGCGCCAGCAGCCCGGGGGGGAACACCGGGGAGCTGTTTTTT. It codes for CASSPGGNTGELFF.

This CDR3 reads CASKTLGGEQYF. As DNA, the CDR3 is TGTGCCAGCAAAACTCTGGGCGGGGAGCAGTACTTC. The genes are TRBV28 and TRBJ2-7; TRBD2 might be the D (5 bases). Per germline, CDR1 MDHEN and CDR2 SYDVKM. V lost 7 bases and J 7 bases, leaving 14 bases between the germline ends. CDR3 length: 12 amino acids.

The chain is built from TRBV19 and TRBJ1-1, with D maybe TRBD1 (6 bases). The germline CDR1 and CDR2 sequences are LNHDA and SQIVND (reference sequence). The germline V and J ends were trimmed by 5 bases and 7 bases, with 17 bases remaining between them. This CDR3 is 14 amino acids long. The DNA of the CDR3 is TGTGCCAGTAGTGTTGAGGGGGGGCAAGTTGAAGCTTTCTTT. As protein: CASSVEGGQVEAFF.

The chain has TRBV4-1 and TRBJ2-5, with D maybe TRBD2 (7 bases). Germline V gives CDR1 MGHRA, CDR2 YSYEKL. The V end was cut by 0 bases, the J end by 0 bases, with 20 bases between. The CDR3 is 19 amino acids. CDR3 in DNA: TGCGCCAGCAGCCAAGATTGGGGTGTGGGGGGGCTGTACCAAGAGACCCAGTACTTC. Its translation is CASSQDWGVGGLYQETQYF.

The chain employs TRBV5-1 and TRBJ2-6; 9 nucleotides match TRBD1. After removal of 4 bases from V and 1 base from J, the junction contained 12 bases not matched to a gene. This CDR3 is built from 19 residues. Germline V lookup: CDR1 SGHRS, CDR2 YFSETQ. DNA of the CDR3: TGCGCCAGCAGCAAGGGACAGGGAATTTCGTCTTCTGGGGCCAACGTCCTGACTTTC. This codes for CASSKGQGISSSGANVLTF.

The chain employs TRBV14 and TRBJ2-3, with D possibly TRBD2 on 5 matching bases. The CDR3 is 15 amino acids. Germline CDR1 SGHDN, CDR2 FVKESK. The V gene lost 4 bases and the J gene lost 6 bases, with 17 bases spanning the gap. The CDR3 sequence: CASSRRTGRVDTQYF. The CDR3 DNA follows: TGTGCCAGCAGCCGACGTACCGGGCGGGTGGATACGCAGTATTTT.

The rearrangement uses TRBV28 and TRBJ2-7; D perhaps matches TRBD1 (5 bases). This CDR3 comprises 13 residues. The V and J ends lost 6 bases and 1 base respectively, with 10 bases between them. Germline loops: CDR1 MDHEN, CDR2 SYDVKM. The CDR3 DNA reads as TGTGCCAGCAGAGGTAGGGGATCCTACGAGCAGTACTTC. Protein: CASRGRGSYEQYF.

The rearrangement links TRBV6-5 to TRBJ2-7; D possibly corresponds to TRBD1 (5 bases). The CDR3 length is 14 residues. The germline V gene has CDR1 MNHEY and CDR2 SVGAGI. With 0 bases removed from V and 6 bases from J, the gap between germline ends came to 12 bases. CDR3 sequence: CASSYSSLQVEQYF. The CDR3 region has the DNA TGTGCCAGCAGTTACTCGAGCTTACAGGTCGAGCAGTACTTC.

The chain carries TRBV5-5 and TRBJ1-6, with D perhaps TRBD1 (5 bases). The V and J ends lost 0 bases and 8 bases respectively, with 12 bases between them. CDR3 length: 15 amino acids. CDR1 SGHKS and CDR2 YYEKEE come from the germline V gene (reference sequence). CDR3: CASSLEARVHSPLHF. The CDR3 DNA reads TGTGCCAGCAGCTTGGAGGCCAGGGTGCATTCACCCCTCCACTTT.